Below, 15 T cell receptor beta chains from the same sample are listed, as sequenced in a study of CXCR3-negative and CXCR3-positive naive CD8 T cells. Each TRB cDNA library was prepared by 5' RACE (with UMI labels). Reprocessing the 5' RACE reads, TCRdb reports a single entry for every CDR3 protein and omits DNA. The table lists some 130,000 distinct CDR3 sequences. Sequencing was carried out using naive CXCR3- CD8+ T cells from blood. Described subset: CD45RO-CCR7+CD27+CD95- naive CD8+ T cells lacking CXCR3 (TNR3-). These receptors were collected from a human donor in good health. Some clones in this sample may be carry-over from other donors' samples.

V and J are TRBV6-2 or TRBV6-3 and TRBJ1-1. This CDR3 is 13 amino acids long. Germline assignment: CDR1 MNHEY and CDR2 SVGEGT. The chain's CDR3 is CASSYNGYAEAFF.

The rearrangement joins TRBV5-4 to TRBJ2-5; lacking DNA, the TRBD2 call made by TCRdb goes unchecked. This CDR3 has 17 residues. CDR1 is SGHNT and CDR2 is YYREEE in the germline V gene (reference sequence). The CDR3 sequence is CASSLGLELKLQETQYF.

The rearrangement uses TRBV7-6 and TRBJ2-1; TCRdb's D call of TRBD2 is untestable without DNA. The CDR3 extends over 19 amino acids. CDR1 and CDR2 (germline): SGHVS, FNYEAQ. CDR3 loop: CASSFGTSGGPPSYNEQFF.

The V and J genes are TRBV24-1 and TRBJ2-1; lacking DNA, the TRBD1 call made by TCRdb goes unchecked. Germline CDR1 is KGHDR and CDR2 is SFDVKD. The CDR3 runs to 14 residues. CDR3 residues: CATSRRPPYSEQFF.

The chain has TRBV11-2 and TRBJ2-3; as DNA is missing, the TRBD2 call by TCRdb cannot be tested. The CDR3 has 18 residues. The germline CDR1 and CDR2 sequences are SGHAT and FQNNGV. CDR3 in amino acids: CASSLGLAGGPITDTQYF.

The chain joins TRBV7-6 to TRBJ2-2; TCRdb picks TRBD1, but there is no DNA to check that call. Germline V CDR1 and CDR2: SGHVS, FNYEAQ. CDR3 size: 14 residues. The CDR3 sequence: CASSAPTGAGELFF.

The V call is TRBV29-1, the J call TRBJ1-2; the TRBD1 assignment by TCRdb is unverifiable without DNA. Germline-derived CDR1 and CDR2 are SQVTM and ANQGSEA. CDR3 length: 12 amino acids. The CDR3 loop reads CSVDGRPEGYTF.

The gene calls are TRBV6-1 and TRBJ2-3. The V gene's germline CDR1 is MNHNS and CDR2 SASEGT. This CDR3 spans 15 amino acids. The CDR3 sequence is CASSLSTWVTDTQYF.

The CDR3 here is CASSQRESGYEQYF. This chain connects TRBV4-3 to TRBJ2-7; the TRBD2 assignment by TCRdb is unverifiable without DNA. From germline, CDR1 is LGHNA and CDR2 YSLEER. The CDR3 loop spans 14 amino acids.

The gene calls are TRBV29-1 and TRBJ1-2; without DNA, the TCRdb call of TRBD1 cannot be checked. The CDR3 runs to 15 residues. The germline CDR1 and CDR2 sequences are SQVTM and ANQGSEA. CDR3 in amino acids: CSVEVGMGTGWGYTF.

The rearrangement uses TRBV7-9 and TRBJ2-7; TCRdb gives TRBD2 as the D gene, but with no DNA this cannot be confirmed. Looked up from germline, CDR1 is SEHNR and CDR2 is FQNEAQ (reference sequence). The CDR3 covers 16 residues. CDR3 region: CASSLTTSGPPYEQYF.

J is TRBJ1-3 and V is TRBV7-4. The CDR3 extends over 16 amino acids. The germline V gene has CDR1 SGHVT and CDR2 SQSDAQ. The CDR3 reads CASSLPNRGCGNTIYF.

The chain carries TRBV29-1 and TRBJ2-7; TCRdb's assignment of TRBD2 cannot be checked, as there is no DNA. Germline V gene lookup returns CDR1 SQVTM and CDR2 ANQGSEA. The CDR3 totals 15 residues. The CDR3 here is CSVEASEREGYEQYF.

The chain couples TRBV20-1 to TRBJ1-6; TCRdb returns TRBD1, unconfirmable since there is no DNA. Germline V gene sequence: CDR1 DFQATT, CDR2 SNEGSKA (reference sequence). The length of the CDR3 is 16 residues. CDR3 amino acids: CSARAEGATYNSPLHF.

The V and J genes are TRBV12-3 or TRBV12-4 and TRBJ2-5; TCRdb calls TRBD1, which cannot be checked without DNA. The CDR3 is made up of 13 amino acids. CDR3 protein: CASSPGTEETQYF.